This T cell receptor (beta chain) originates from a study of T-cell memory formation after mild COVID-19. The wider study: Clustering of TCRs was largely donor specific.

Germline V lookup: CDR1 SEHNR, CDR2 FQNEAQ (reference sequence). The V and J ends lost 8 bases and 4 bases, in that order; junction bases with no gene match: 12. This CDR3 has 15 residues. This clonotype has a handful of counts. TCR alpha and TCR beta cDNA libraries carrying sample barcodes and UMIs came from 5'RACE with constant-segment primers. Using its own MiXCR run on the 5' RACE reads, TCRdb lists one record per CDR3 protein. Of 210,000 or so distinct CDR3 sequences in the sample, around 20% were seen once. The rearrangement joins TRBV7-9 to TRBJ1-2; 8 bases match TRBD1. The sample was PBMCs or a T cell subset sorted from them (not recorded which). The TCR sequence derives from an adult woman who had mild COVID-19 (a few samples of this study predate the infection). Cell type and time point are not known. The CDR3 here is CASVTTGGTGYGYTF. The CDR3 DNA sequence: TGTGCCAGCGTCACTACAGGGGGAACAGGCTATGGCTACACCTTC.